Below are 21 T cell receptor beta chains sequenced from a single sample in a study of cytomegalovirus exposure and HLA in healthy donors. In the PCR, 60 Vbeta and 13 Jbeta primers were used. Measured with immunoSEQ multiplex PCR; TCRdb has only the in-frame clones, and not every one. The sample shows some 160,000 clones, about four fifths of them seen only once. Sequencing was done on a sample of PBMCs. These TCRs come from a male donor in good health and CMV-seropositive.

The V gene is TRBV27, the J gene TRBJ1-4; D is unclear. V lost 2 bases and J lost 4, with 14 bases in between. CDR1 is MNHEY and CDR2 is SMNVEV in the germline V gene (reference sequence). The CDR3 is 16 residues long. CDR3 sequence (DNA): TGTGCCAGCAGTTTAGGCTTAGCTGCGAATAATGAAAAACTGTTTTTT. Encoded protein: CASSLGLAANNEKLFF.

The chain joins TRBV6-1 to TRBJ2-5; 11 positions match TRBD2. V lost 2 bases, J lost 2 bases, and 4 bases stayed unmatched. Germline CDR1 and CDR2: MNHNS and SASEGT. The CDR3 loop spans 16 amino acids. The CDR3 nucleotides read TGTGCCAGCAGTGAAAGACTAGCGGGGCCACAAGAGACCCAGTACTTC. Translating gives CASSERLAGPQETQYF.

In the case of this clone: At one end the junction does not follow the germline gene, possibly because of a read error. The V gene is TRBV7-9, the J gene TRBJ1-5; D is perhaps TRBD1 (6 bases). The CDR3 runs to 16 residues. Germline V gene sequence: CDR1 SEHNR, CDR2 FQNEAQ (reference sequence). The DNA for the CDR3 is TGTTCCAGCAGCTTATATCAGGGGATCGGCAATCAGCCCCAGCATTTT. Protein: CSSSLYQGIGNQPQHF.

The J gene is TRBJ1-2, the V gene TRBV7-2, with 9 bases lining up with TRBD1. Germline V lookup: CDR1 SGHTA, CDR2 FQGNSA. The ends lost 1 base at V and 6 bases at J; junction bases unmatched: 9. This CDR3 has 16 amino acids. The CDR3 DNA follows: TGTGCCAGCAGCTTAGATCCCGGGACAGGGCCAGATGGCTACACCTTC. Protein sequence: CASSLDPGTGPDGYTF.

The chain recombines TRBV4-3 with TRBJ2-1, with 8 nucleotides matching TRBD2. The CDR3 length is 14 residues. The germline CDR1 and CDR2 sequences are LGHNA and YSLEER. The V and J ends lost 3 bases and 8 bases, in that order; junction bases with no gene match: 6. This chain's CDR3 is CASSHSGRGDEQFF. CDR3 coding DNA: TGCGCCAGCAGCCACAGCGGGAGAGGGGATGAGCAGTTCTTC.

CDR3 sequence reads: CASSSGTGNSPLHF. CDR3 bases: TGTGCCAGCAGCTCCGGGACAGGGAATTCACCCCTCCACTTT. V is TRBV5-4 and J is TRBJ1-6; 9 nucleotides align to TRBD1. The V segment lost 3 bases and the J segment 7 bases; nucleotides outside the gene matches: 2. This CDR3 contains 14 residues. Per the germline V gene, CDR1 is SGHNT and CDR2 is YYREEE (reference sequence).

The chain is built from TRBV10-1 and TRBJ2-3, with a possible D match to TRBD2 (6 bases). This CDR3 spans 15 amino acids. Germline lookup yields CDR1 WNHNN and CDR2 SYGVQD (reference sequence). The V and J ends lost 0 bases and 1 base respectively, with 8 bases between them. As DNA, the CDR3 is TGCGCCAGCAGTGAGTCCGGGACTGGCACAGATACGCAGTATTTT. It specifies CASSESGTGTDTQYF.

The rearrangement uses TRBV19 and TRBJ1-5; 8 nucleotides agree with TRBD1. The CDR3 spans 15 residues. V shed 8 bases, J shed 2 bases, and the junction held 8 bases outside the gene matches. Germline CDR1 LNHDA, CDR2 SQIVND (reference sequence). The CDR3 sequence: CASAGQVLGNQPQHF. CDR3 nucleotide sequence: TGTGCCAGTGCGGGACAGGTATTGGGCAATCAGCCCCAGCATTTT.

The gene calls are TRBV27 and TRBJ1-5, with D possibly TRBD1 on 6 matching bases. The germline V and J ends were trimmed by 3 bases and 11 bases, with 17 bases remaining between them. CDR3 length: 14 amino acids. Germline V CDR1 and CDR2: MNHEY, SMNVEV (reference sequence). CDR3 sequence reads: CASSFSQGFGSQHF. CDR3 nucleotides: TGTGCCAGCAGTTTTTCACAGGGTTTTGGGTCCCAGCATTTT.

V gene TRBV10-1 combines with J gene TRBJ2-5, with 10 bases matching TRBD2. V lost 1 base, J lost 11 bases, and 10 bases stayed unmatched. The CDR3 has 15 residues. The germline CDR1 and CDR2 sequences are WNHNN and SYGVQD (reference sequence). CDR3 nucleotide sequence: TGCGCCAGCAGTGAGTTCCTAGCGGGAGAGGGAGAGCAGTACTTC. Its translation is CASSEFLAGEGEQYF.

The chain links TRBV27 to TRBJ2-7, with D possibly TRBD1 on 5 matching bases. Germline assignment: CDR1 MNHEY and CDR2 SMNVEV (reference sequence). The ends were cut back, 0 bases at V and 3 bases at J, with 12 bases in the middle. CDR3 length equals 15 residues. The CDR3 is CASSLSWQQDYEQYF. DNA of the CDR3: TGTGCCAGCAGTTTATCGTGGCAACAGGACTACGAGCAGTACTTC.

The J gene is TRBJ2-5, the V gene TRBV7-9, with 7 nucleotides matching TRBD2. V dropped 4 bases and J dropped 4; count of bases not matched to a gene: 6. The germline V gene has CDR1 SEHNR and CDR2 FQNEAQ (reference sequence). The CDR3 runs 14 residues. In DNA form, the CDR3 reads TGTGCCAGCAGCTCCCAGCGGGAACGAGAGACCCAGTACTTC. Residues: CASSSQRERETQYF.

This CDR3 reads CASSLGALGPDTQYF. The CDR3 DNA sequence: TGTGCCAGCAGCTTGGGGGCACTAGGACCAGATACGCAGTATTTT. V usage is TRBV5-4 and J usage is TRBJ2-3; weak D call: TRBD2 (5 bases). Germline V gene lookup returns CDR1 SGHNT and CDR2 YYREEE (reference sequence). The CDR3 contains 15 residues. Trimming took off 0 bases at V and 4 bases at J, with 12 bases between the two ends.

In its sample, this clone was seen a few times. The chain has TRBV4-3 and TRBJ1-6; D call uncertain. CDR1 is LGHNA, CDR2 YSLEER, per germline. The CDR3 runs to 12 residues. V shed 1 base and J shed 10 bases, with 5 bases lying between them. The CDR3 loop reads CASSQVASPLHF. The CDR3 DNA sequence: TGCGCCAGCAGCCAAGTGGCCTCACCCCTCCACTTT.

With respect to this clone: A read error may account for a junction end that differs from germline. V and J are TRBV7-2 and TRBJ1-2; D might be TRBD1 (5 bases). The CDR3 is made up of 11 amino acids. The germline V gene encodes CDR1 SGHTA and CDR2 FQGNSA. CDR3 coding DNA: TGTGCCAGCAGCTTGAGTATGGGGCAGAGCTTC. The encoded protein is CASSLSMGQSF.

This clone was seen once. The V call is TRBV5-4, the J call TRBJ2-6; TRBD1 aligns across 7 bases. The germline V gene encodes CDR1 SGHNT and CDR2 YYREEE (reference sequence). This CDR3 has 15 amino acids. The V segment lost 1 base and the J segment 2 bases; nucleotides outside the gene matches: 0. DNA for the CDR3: TGTGCCAGCAGCTTGACAGGGGCTGGGGCCAACGTCCTGACTTTC. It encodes CASSLTGAGANVLTF.

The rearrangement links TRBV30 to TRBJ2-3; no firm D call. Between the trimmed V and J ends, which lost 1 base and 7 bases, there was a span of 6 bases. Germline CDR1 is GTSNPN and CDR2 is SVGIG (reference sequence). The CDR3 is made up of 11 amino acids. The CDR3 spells CAWSGLNTQYF. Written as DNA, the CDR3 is TGTGCCTGGAGTGGACTTAATACGCAGTATTTT.

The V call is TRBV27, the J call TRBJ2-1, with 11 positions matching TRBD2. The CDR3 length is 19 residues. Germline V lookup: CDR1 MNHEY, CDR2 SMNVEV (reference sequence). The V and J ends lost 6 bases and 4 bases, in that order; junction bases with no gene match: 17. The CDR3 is CASSTRGQLAGGRYNEQFF. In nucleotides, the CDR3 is TGTGCCAGCAGCACCCGGGGGCAGTTAGCGGGAGGGCGATACAATGAGCAGTTCTTC.

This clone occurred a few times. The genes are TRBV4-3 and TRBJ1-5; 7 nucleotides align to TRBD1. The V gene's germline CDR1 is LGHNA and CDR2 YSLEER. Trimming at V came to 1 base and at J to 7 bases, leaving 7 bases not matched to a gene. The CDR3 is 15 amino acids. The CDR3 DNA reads TGCGCCAGCAGCCAAGGACGACAGGGTAGGCAGCCCCAGCATTTT. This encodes CASSQGRQGRQPQHF.

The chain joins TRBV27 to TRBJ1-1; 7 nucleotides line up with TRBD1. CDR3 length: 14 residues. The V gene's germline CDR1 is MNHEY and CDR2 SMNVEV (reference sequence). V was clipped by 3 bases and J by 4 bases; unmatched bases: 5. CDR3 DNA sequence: TGTGCCAGCAGTTTCCAGGCAGGGGGCACTGAAGCTTTCTTT. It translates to CASSFQAGGTEAFF.

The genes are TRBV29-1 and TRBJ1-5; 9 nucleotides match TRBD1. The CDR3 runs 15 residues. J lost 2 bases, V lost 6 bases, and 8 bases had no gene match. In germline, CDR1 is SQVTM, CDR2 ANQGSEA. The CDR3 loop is CSVGGGQGGNQPQHF. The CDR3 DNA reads TGCAGCGTGGGGGGGGGACAGGGAGGCAATCAGCCCCAGCATTTT.